This note documents a single TCR beta chain sequence. Its antigen is unidentified. The data were taken from a study of cytomegalovirus exposure and HLA in healthy donors. Study background: Per a later analysis, the approximately 700 first-cohort and 120 validation repertoires shared one platform.

Produced via immunoSEQ multiplex PCR; TCRdb's table is partial and in-frame only. The repertoire holds around 52,000 clones, with just over 85% as singletons. V lost 0 bases to trimming and J lost 0 bases, with 10 bases between them. The germline gives CDR1 SGHRS, CDR2 YFSETQ. This CDR3 contains 16 residues. These donors were members of the approximately 120-subject validation cohort, a group separate from the approximately 680-subject first cohort. Study-level results: Most TCRs appeared rarely, but some public TCRs recurred in many donors. Among TCR beta chains, those listed as cytomegalovirus-associated numbered 164.

The clonotype comes from a woman aged 30 to 39 in good health and CMV-seronegative. The specimen was PBMCs. The chain carries TRBV5-1 and TRBJ1-5; the D is unclear. CDR3 nucleotides: TGCGCCAGCAGCTTGGGAGGCGGGAATAGCAATCAGCCCCAGCATTTT. The encoded protein is CASSLGGGNSNQPQHF. Filled out from reference TRBV5-1 and TRBJ1-5, the complete variable domain reads KAGVTQTPRYLIKTRGQQVTLSCSPISGHRSVSWYQQTPGQGLQFLFEYFSETQRNKGNFPGRFSGRQFSNSRSEMNVSTLELGDSALYLCASSLGGGNSNQPQHFGDGTRLSIL.